This T cell receptor beta chain stems from a study of blood T cell repertoires in COVID-19. Across the whole study: The study drew acute and convalescent COVID-19 samples from the United States, Italy and Spain. Sources were T cells, B-cell-depleted T cells, or PBMCs; the material itself was cDNA or gDNA.

CDR1 is MNHNS, CDR2 SASEGT, per germline. Trimming at V came to 3 bases and at J to 6 bases, leaving 14 bases not matched to a gene. The CDR3 runs 17 residues. Study processing details: Estimates of nucleated cell counts were drawn from the amplification of reference gene primers. TCRdb's table, derived via immunoSEQ multiplex PCR, lists solely in-frame clones and lacks some. The V and J calls and clone size come from that table; D and trimming were worked out from the DNA. The repertoire has roughly 70,000 clones, roughly 90% of them found once; the top ten carry under 4%. The chain employs TRBV6-1 and TRBJ2-3, with 8 bases aligning to TRBD2. The sample comprised peripheral blood. The source is a man aged 65 to 79 with acute or convalescent COVID-19. CDR3 DNA sequence: TGTGCCAGCAGTGACGGCGGGGGGCCCTCCGGAGACGATACGCAGTATTTT. Translation gives CASSDGGGPSGDDTQYF.